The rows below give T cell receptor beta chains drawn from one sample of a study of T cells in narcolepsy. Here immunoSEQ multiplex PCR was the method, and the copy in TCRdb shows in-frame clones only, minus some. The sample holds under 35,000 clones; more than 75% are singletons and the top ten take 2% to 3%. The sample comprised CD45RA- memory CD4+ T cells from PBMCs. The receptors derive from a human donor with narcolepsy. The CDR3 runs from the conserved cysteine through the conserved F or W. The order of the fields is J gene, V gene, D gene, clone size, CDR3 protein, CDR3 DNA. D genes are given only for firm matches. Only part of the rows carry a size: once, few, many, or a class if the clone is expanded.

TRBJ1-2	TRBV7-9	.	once	CASSPSGAGDYGYTF	TGTGCCAGCAGTCCATCAGGGGCAGGCGACTATGGCTACACCTTC
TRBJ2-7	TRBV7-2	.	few	CASSLIAGTYEQYF	TGTGCCAGCAGCTTAATCGCAGGCACCTACGAGCAGTACTTC
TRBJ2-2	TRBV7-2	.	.	CASSFRTGELFF	TGTGCCAGCAGCTTCCGGACCGGGGAGCTGTTTTTT
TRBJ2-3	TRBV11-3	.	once	CASSLESSSAQYF	TGTGCCAGCAGCTTAGAGTCCAGTTCGGCGCAGTATTTT
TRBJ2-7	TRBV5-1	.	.	CASSQTKYEQYF	TGCGCCAGCAGCCAAACAAAGTACGAGCAGTACTTC
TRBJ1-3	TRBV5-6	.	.	CASRSTGSGNTIYF	TGTGCCAGCAGGTCAACAGGCTCTGGAAACACCATATATTTT
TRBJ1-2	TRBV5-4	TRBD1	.	CASSRWDRGNYGYTF	TGTGCCAGCAGCCGATGGGACAGGGGGAACTATGGCTACACCTTC
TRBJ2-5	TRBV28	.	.	CASNESQETQYF	TGTGCCAGCAACGAGTCACAAGAGACCCAGTACTTC
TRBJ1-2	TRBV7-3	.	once	CASSSDTNYGYTF	TGTGCCAGCAGCTCGGACACAAACTATGGCTACACCTTC
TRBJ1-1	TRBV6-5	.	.	CASSYREMNTEAFF	TGTGCCAGCAGTTACCGGGAAATGAACACTGAAGCTTTCTTT
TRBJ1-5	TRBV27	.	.	CASSYDRNSNQPQHF	TGTGCCAGCAGTTATGACAGGAACAGCAATCAGCCCCAGCATTTT
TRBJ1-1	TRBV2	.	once	CASSEQGRVGEAFF	TGTGCCAGCAGTGAGCAGGGGAGGGTTGGAGAAGCTTTCTTT
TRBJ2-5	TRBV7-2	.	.	CASSFGLQETQYF	TGTGCCAGCAGTTTCGGACTCCAAGAGACCCAGTACTTC
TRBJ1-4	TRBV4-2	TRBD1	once	CASSSRQGDEKLFF	TGTGCCAGCAGTTCCCGACAGGGAGATGAAAAACTGTTTTTT
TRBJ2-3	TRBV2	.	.	CASSAVDTQYF	TGTGCCAGCAGTGCAGTAGATACGCAGTATTTT
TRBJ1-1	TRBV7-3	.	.	CASSFETEAFF	TGTGCCAGCAGCTTTGAGACTGAAGCTTTCTTT
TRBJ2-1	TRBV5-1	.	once	CASRTGSPTYNEQFF	TGCGCCAGCAGAACCGGTAGCCCTACCTACAATGAGCAGTTCTTC
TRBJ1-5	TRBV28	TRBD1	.	CASSSAGGYGQPQHF	TGTGCCAGCAGTTCGGCAGGGGGCTATGGTCAGCCCCAGCATTTT
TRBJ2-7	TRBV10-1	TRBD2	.	CASSVGLARDEQYF	TGCGCCAGCAGTGTGGGACTAGCTAGGGACGAGCAGTACTTC
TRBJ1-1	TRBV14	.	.	CASSQVAGTEAFF	TGTGCCAGCAGCCAAGTGGCGGGGACTGAAGCTTTCTTT
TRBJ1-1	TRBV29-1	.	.	CSVDRSPNTEAFF	TGCAGCGTTGACAGGAGCCCGAACACTGAAGCTTTCTTT
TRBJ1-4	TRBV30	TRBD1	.	CAWQGAATNEKLFF	TGTGCCTGGCAGGGGGCGGCAACTAATGAAAAACTGTTTTTT
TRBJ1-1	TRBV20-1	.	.	CSAGDYGAFF	TGCAGTGCGGGGGACTACGGAGCTTTCTTT
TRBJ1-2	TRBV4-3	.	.	CASSHLDMGFVYGYTF	TGCGCCAGCAGCCACCTAGATATGGGGTTTGTCTATGGCTACACCTTC
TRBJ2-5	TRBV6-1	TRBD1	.	CAISPRGREETQYF	TGTGCTATATCTCCCAGGGGGCGGGAAGAGACCCAGTACTTC